This T cell receptor beta chain was obtained from a study of blood T cell repertoires in COVID-19. Measured with immunoSEQ multiplex PCR; TCRdb has only the in-frame clones, and not every one. Seen here are 250,000 or so clones, 85% to 90% observed once, and the top ten hold 3.5% to 5%. V lost 7 bases and J lost 4; bases outside the gene matches: 8. Germline CDR1 LGHDT, CDR2 YNNKEL (reference sequence). CDR3 size: 16 residues. This TCR was recovered from a woman in her 40s who had recovered from COVID-19. The chain carries TRBV3-1 (or the pseudogene TRBV3-2) and TRBJ2-2; 11 nucleotides line up with TRBD2. Sequenced input: peripheral blood. The CDR3 nucleotides are TGTGCCAGCAAAGTAGCGGGGGGGCGTAGCACCGGGGAGCTGTTTTTT. It specifies CASKVAGGRSTGELFF.